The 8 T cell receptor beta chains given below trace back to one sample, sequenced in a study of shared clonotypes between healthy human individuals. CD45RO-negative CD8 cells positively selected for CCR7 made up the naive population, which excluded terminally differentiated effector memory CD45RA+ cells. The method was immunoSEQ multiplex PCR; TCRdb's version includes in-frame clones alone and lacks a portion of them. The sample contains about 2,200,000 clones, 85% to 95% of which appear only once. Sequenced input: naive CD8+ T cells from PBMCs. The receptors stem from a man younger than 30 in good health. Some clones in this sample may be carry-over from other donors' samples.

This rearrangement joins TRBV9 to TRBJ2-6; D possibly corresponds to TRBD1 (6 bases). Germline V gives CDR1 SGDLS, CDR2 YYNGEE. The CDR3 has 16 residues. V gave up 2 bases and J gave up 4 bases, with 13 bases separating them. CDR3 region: CASSVDRNPGANVLTF. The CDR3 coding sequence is TGTGCCAGCAGCGTCGACAGGAACCCCGGGGCCAACGTCCTGACTTTC. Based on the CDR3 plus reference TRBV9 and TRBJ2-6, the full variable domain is DSGVTQTPKHLITATGQRVTLRCSPRSGDLSVYWYQQSLDQGLQFLIQYYNGEERAKGNILERFSAQQFPDLHSELNLSSLELGDSALYFCASSVDRNPGANVLTFGAGSRLTVL.

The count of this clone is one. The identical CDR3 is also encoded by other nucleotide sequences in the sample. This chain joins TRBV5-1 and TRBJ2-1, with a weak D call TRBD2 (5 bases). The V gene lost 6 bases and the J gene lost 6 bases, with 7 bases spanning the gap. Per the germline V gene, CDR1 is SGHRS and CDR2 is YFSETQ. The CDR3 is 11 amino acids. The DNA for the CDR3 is TGCGCCAGCATTCGGGGCAATGAGCAGTTCTTC. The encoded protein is CASIRGNEQFF.

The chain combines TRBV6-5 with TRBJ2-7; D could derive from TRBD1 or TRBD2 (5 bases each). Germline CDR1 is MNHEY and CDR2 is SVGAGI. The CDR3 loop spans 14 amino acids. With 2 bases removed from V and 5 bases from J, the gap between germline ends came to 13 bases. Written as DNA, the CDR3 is TGTGCCAGCAGTTACCAGGGACCGACCAACGAGCAGTACTTC. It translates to CASSYQGPTNEQYF.

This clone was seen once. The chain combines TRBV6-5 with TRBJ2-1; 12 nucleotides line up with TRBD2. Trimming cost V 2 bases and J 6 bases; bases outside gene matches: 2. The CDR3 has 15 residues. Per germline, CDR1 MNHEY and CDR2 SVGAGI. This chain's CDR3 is CASSYAGLAGNEQFF. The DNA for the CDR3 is TGTGCCAGCAGTTACGCGGGACTAGCGGGCAATGAGCAGTTCTTC.

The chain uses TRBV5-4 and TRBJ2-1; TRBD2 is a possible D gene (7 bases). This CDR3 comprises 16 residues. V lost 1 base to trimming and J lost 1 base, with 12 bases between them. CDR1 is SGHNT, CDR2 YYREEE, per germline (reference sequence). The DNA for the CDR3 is TGTGCCAGCAGCTTGTTGGCGGGGGCGTCCTACAATGAGCAGTTCTTC. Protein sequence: CASSLLAGASYNEQFF.

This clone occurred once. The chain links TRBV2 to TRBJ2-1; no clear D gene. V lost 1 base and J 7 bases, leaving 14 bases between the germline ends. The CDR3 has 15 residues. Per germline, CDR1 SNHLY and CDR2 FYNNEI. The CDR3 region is CASSEVYTISNEQFF. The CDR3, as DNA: TGTGCCAGCAGTGAAGTTTATACCATTTCTAATGAGCAGTTCTTC.

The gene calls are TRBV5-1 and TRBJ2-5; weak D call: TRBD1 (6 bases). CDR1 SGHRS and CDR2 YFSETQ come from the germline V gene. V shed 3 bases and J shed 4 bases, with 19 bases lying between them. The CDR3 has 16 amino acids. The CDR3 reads CASSSTTKRGGETQYF. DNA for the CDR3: TGCGCCAGCAGCTCCACTACCAAAAGAGGGGGAGAGACCCAGTACTTC.

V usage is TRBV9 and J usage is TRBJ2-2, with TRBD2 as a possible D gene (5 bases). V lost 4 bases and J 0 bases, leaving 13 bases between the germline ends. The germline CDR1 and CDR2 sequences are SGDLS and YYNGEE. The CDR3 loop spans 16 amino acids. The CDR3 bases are TGTGCCAGCAGCCCTGGCGCGGGCCCGAACACCGGGGAGCTGTTTTTT. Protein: CASSPGAGPNTGELFF.